This T cell receptor (beta chain) comes out of a study of metastatic and nonmetastatic thyroid tumors. In its sample, this clone was seen many times. Its antigen is currently unknown. Study-wide findings and caveats: Within blood and tumor, benign nodules reportedly had significantly lower TCR beta diversity than malignant thyroid tumors did.

Thyroid surgery was performed in patients who had received no treatment beforehand. In the source study's methods: The distant-metastasis classifier for papillary thyroid cancer was built from CDR3 differences across clinicopathological groups. With MiXCR, TCRdb called clones anew from the PCR reads. These V and J calls rely on TCRdb rather than the paper's analysis. Among under 20,000 clones listed, approximately 35% were seen once. The CDR3 extends over 15 amino acids. V lost 6 bases, J lost 5 bases, and 8 bases stayed unmatched. The sequence came from a male donor with papillary thyroid cancer or a benign thyroid nodule (not recorded which). Some clones in this sample may be carry-over from other donors' samples. The specimen was tumor tissue. This rearrangement joins TRBV12-3 or TRBV12-4 to TRBJ2-2; 8 bases align to TRBD1. This chain's CDR3 is CASRRGQERTGELFF. The CDR3, as DNA: TGTGCCAGCAGACGGGGACAGGAAAGGACCGGGGAGCTGTTTTTT.